One and the same sample provided the 11 T cell receptor beta chains below, sequenced in a study of CD8+CD57+ T cells in acquired aplastic anemia. TCR beta VDJ and CDR3 profiles were obtained from a genomic DNA template. MiXCR, applied by TCRdb to the reads, yields one record per CDR3 protein. The sample includes 400,000 to 450,000 distinct CDR3 sequences, about 70% seen only once; the top ten take 4%. The sample comprised sorted CD4+, CD8+, or CD8+CD57+ T cells (not recorded which) from PBMCs. These receptors all stem from a human donor in good health, serving as a control.

With regard to this clonotype: In this CDR3 the conserved last residue, phenylalanine or tryptophan, is missing, so a read error is likely. Because the CDR3's place on the DNA is in doubt, the DNA is left out and the CDR3 is given as listed by TCRdb. The chain links TRBV7-2 to TRBJ1-5; TRBD1, the table's D call, lacks a check against the DNA. The CDR3 sequence runs 13 residues, both termini included. Germline V CDR1 and CDR2: SGHTA, FQGNSA. CDR3 sequence: CASSLEWGRRETQ.

This clonotype was observed a few times. The chain recombines TRBV24-1 with TRBJ2-3; maybe TRBD1 (6 bases). CDR1 and CDR2 (germline): KGHDR, SFDVKD. Trimming removed 2 bases at V and 4 bases at J, with 12 bases between. The CDR3 runs to 15 residues. CDR3 DNA: TGTGCCACCAGTGATTCCAGGACAGAAGCAGATACGCAGTATTTT. It specifies CATSDSRTEADTQYF.

The chain joins TRBV2 to TRBJ2-1; 10 positions match TRBD2. The CDR3 runs to 15 residues. Germline V gives CDR1 SNHLY, CDR2 FYNNEI. Trimming cost V 6 bases and J 14 bases; bases outside gene matches: 16. CDR3 protein: CASSLGSLAGAREFF. The CDR3 DNA follows: TGTGCCAGCAGCTTAGGATCGCTAGCGGGGGCGCGGGAGTTCTTC.

Many counts were recorded for this clonotype. This chain connects TRBV6-5 to TRBJ2-3, with D unclear. V was trimmed by 2 bases and J by 4 bases, leaving 7 bases between them. This CDR3 is 13 amino acids long. Germline values: CDR1 MNHEY, CDR2 SVGAGI. The chain's CDR3 is CASSYKGSDTQYF. The CDR3 nucleotides read TGTGCCAGCAGTTACAAGGGATCAGATACGCAGTATTTT.

This clonotype was seen more than once but under ten times. The rearrangement uses TRBV9 and TRBJ2-7; the D gene is possibly TRBD1 (5 bases). Germline V CDR1 and CDR2: SGDLS, YYNGEE. Trimming took off 1 base at V and 6 bases at J, with 5 bases between the two ends. The CDR3 has 11 residues. The CDR3 loop is CASSVRGEQYF. The CDR3 DNA is TGTGCCAGCAGCGTAAGGGGCGAGCAGTACTTC.

This chain uses TRBV2 with TRBJ1-1; maybe TRBD1 (6 bases). The CDR3 runs 15 residues. The V and J ends lost 8 bases and 4 bases respectively, with 20 bases between them. Looked up from germline, CDR1 is SNHLY and CDR2 is FYNNEI. The CDR3 reads CASGQQGNPGTEAFF. Written as DNA, the CDR3 is TGTGCCAGCGGCCAACAGGGTAACCCGGGCACTGAAGCTTTCTTT.

This chain connects TRBV20-1 to TRBJ1-2; D gene unclear. This CDR3 is built from 11 residues. CDR1 DFQATT and CDR2 SNEGSKA come from the germline V gene (reference sequence). CDR3 DNA sequence: TGCAGCGTTGATCCAGCAGATGGCTACACCTTC. Residues: CSVDPADGYTF.

This clonotype occurred many times. The CDR3: CAWSLAGVGYGYTF. In DNA, the CDR3 is TGTGCCTGGAGTCTCGCAGGGGTGGGCTATGGCTACACCTTC. The chain carries TRBV30 and TRBJ1-2, with D tentatively TRBD1 (6 bases). With 2 bases removed from V and 4 bases from J, the gap between germline ends came to 14 bases. In germline, CDR1 is GTSNPN, CDR2 SVGIG (reference sequence). The CDR3 covers 14 residues.

This clonotype has at least ten counts. The rearrangement uses TRBV19 and TRBJ1-2; possible D gene TRBD1, 6 bases. Germline CDR1 reads LNHDA; CDR2 reads SQIVND (reference sequence). Trimming pared 4 bases from V and 3 bases from J, leaving 15 bases between. The CDR3 runs 15 residues. The CDR3 loop is CASSNGGRVDYGYTF. The CDR3 bases are TGTGCCAGTAGTAACGGGGGGCGTGTGGACTATGGCTACACCTTC.

This clonotype came up once. The chain carries TRBV10-2 and TRBJ1-3; unclear D gene. CDR3 length: 15 amino acids. CDR1 is WSHSY and CDR2 is SAAADI in the germline V gene. Deletions cut 0 bases from V and 3 bases from J, with 9 bases between. CDR3 nucleotide sequence: TGCGCCAGCAGTGAGTCCCAGGAAGGTGGAAACACCATATATTTT. Translated: CASSESQEGGNTIYF.

The V and J genes are TRBV7-9 and TRBJ1-6; no definite D call. V lost 3 bases, J lost 10 bases, and 10 bases lay in between. The CDR3 loop spans 13 amino acids. Germline values: CDR1 SEHNR, CDR2 FQNEAQ (reference sequence). This CDR3 is CASSFDPQSPLHF. Here the CDR3 DNA reads TGTGCCAGCAGCTTCGACCCACAGTCACCCCTCCACTTT.